Described below is a single T cell receptor (beta chain) sequence and its context. These data originate in a study of blood T cell repertoires in COVID-19. At the level of the study: The origin of the acute and convalescent COVID-19 samples was the United States, Italy and Spain. The analysed material was cDNA or gDNA that came from T cells, B-cell-depleted T cells, or PBMCs.

Original processing notes: Nucleated cell number was recorded as an estimate derived from reference gene primer amplification. Method: immunoSEQ multiplex PCR; TCRdb's copy keeps in-frame clones and lacks some. V and J calls and clone size are given by that table; D and trimming were obtained from the DNA. The table shows around 100,000 clones, with approximately 89% occurring only once. V shed 6 bases, J shed 5 bases, and the junction held 6 bases outside the gene matches. The length of the CDR3 is 14 residues. CDR1 SNHLY and CDR2 FYNNEI come from the germline V gene. Source material: peripheral blood. The receptor was isolated from a man older than 75 with acute or convalescent COVID-19. The chain employs TRBV2 and TRBJ2-2, with TRBD1 matching over 7 bases. The CDR3 loop reads CASRSGQQTGELFF. The CDR3 coding sequence is TGTGCCAGCAGGTCGGGACAGCAGACCGGGGAGCTGTTTTTT.